One and the same sample provided the 29 T cell receptor beta chains below, sequenced in a study of blood T cell repertoires in COVID-19. Profiling relied on immunoSEQ multiplex PCR, and the TCRdb table lists in-frame clones only, not all of them. The table has a few hundred thousand clones, about 80% seen once; the top ten hold 2.3%. The sequenced sample consisted of peripheral blood. The receptors derive from a woman aged 55-69 years with acute or convalescent COVID-19.

This clone was detected once. J is TRBJ2-5 and V is TRBV2, with D possibly TRBD2 on 6 matching bases. Germline V gives CDR1 SNHLY, CDR2 FYNNEI. V was cut by 8 bases and J by 2 bases, with 21 bases left in between. This CDR3 spans 16 amino acids. For the CDR3, the DNA is TGTGCCAGCTCCTGGACATGGGGAGGCCCACAAGAGACCCAGTACTTC. Residues: CASSWTWGGPQETQYF.

The rearrangement joins TRBV30 to TRBJ2-3, with 9 nucleotides matching TRBD1. Trimming at V came to 2 bases and at J to 0 bases, leaving 3 bases not matched to a gene. The CDR3 contains 15 residues. CDR1 and CDR2 (germline): GTSNPN, SVGIG (reference sequence). The CDR3 DNA reads TGTGCCTGGAGTAGGGACAGGGCTAGCACAGATACGCAGTATTTT. Amino acid sequence: CAWSRDRASTDTQYF.

This clone has just one count. The V gene is TRBV7-2, the J gene TRBJ1-1; possibly TRBD1 for D (5 bases). Between the trimmed V and J ends, which lost 0 bases and 11 bases, there was a span of 16 bases. The CDR3 is 14 residues long. Germline lookup yields CDR1 SGHTA and CDR2 FQGNSA. This CDR3 reads CASSLAVQARDAFF. CDR3 nucleotides: TGTGCCAGCAGCTTAGCGGTACAGGCCCGCGACGCTTTCTTT.

This clone came up once. The chain employs TRBV12-3 or TRBV12-4 and TRBJ1-1; D gene ambiguous. V was trimmed by 3 bases and J by 5 bases, leaving 10 bases between them. CDR3 size: 13 residues. The CDR3 nucleotides read TGTGCCAGCAGTTTTGGCCGTGTGACTGAAGCTTTCTTT. Protein product: CASSFGRVTEAFF.

In this sample, this clone turned up once. The chain employs TRBV20-1 and TRBJ2-7; D perhaps matches TRBD2 (6 bases). Looked up from germline, CDR1 is DFQATT and CDR2 is SNEGSKA (reference sequence). The CDR3 is made up of 11 amino acids. V lost 3 bases and J lost 6, with 9 bases in between. For the CDR3, the DNA is TGCAGTGCTAGGGGGGGTGGCGAGCAGTACTTC. Protein sequence: CSARGGGEQYF.

This clone appeared once. The identical CDR3 is also encoded by other nucleotide sequences in the sample. CDR3 sequence (DNA): TGTGCCAGCAGCTTTGGGGGGAGCTCCTACAATGAGCAGTTCTTC. It specifies CASSFGGSSYNEQFF. The chain joins TRBV7-2 to TRBJ2-1; a possible D gene is TRBD2 (6 bases). This CDR3 contains 15 residues. The germline gives CDR1 SGHTA, CDR2 FQGNSA. Trimming removed 3 bases from V and 0 bases from J, with 9 bases in between.

Regarding this clone: Additional DNA sequences in this sample encode the identical CDR3. The genes are TRBV6-5 and TRBJ1-1; D ambiguous. The V gene's germline CDR1 is MNHEY and CDR2 SVGAGI. The germline V and J ends were trimmed by 7 bases and 4 bases, with 7 bases remaining between them. CDR3 length: 11 amino acids. Written as DNA, the CDR3 is TGTGCCAGCACACGGGGCACTGAAGCTTTCTTT. Amino acids: CASTRGTEAFF.

This clone was found once. The rearrangement joins TRBV6-5 to TRBJ1-5, with a possible D match to TRBD1 (5 bases). The germline CDR1 and CDR2 sequences are MNHEY and SVGAGI. The CDR3 runs 13 residues. The V end lost 0 bases, the J end lost 5 bases, and 5 bases lay between the germline ends. CDR3 sequence: CASSYSGHQPQHF. The CDR3 region has the DNA TGTGCCAGCAGTTACTCGGGGCATCAGCCCCAGCATTTT.

The genes are TRBV30 and TRBJ2-1; TRBD2 is a possible D gene (6 bases). Germline V gene lookup returns CDR1 GTSNPN and CDR2 SVGIG (reference sequence). CDR3 length: 15 amino acids. Trimming stripped 3 bases from V and 1 base from J, with 13 bases between. The CDR3: CAWRRRVPSYNEQFF. The CDR3 DNA follows: TGTGCCTGGAGGAGGAGGGTCCCTTCCTACAATGAGCAGTTCTTC.

CDR3 region: CSAGGSTGTQYF. CDR3 nucleotide sequence: TGCAGCGCCGGCGGGTCAACGGGGACCCAGTACTTC. The V call is TRBV29-1, the J call TRBJ2-5; weak D call: TRBD2 (5 bases). Germline values: CDR1 SQVTM, CDR2 ANQGSEA. V dropped 7 bases and J dropped 7 bases, with 16 bases sitting between them. The CDR3 is 12 residues long.

The chain joins TRBV11-2 to TRBJ2-1; 7 bases match TRBD2. Germline CDR1 SGHAT, CDR2 FQNNGV. The CDR3 is 18 residues long. V lost 2 bases, J lost 2 bases, and 12 bases stayed unmatched. The CDR3 sequence is CASSLKASWAGAYNEQFF. CDR3 DNA sequence: TGTGCCAGCAGCTTAAAAGCGAGCTGGGCGGGGGCCTACAATGAGCAGTTCTTC.

As DNA, the CDR3 is TGTGCCATCAGTGAGTCTGGGACAGTCCTCTATGAGCAGTTCTTC. Protein product: CAISESGTVLYEQFF. This chain joins TRBV10-3 and TRBJ2-1; 7 positions match TRBD1. V gave up 0 bases and J gave up 8 bases; unmatched junction bases: 7. The CDR3 covers 15 residues. CDR1 is ENHRY, CDR2 SYGVKD, per germline.

The CDR3: CASSVGHAGEKLFF. DNA of the CDR3: TGTGCCAGCAGCGTCGGCCATGCGGGTGAAAAACTGTTTTTT. The chain recombines TRBV9 with TRBJ1-4; D is uncertain. V was shortened by 2 bases and J by 7 bases, with 12 bases between the two germline ends. The CDR3 has 14 amino acids. Germline CDR1 SGDLS, CDR2 YYNGEE.

This CDR3 is CSACGQYQETQYF. CDR3 sequence (DNA): TGCAGTGCTTGTGGACAGTACCAAGAGACCCAGTACTTC. The V gene is TRBV20-1, the J gene TRBJ2-5; maybe TRBD1 (6 bases). Germline values: CDR1 DFQATT, CDR2 SNEGSKA (reference sequence). Trimming shortened V by 5 bases and J by 0 bases, and 10 bases separated the two germline ends. The CDR3 loop spans 13 amino acids.

The chain couples TRBV5-4 to TRBJ2-2, with 10 nucleotides matching TRBD2. The V gene's germline CDR1 is SGHNT and CDR2 YYREEE (reference sequence). The CDR3 runs 16 residues. Trimming removed 10 bases from V and 4 bases from J; junction bases left unmatched: 13. The CDR3 DNA reads as TGTGCCTTTACAAGTATAGCGGGGGGTCTCACCGGGGAGCTGTTTTTT. It translates to CAFTSIAGGLTGELFF. Combining the CDR3 with reference TRBV5-4 and TRBJ2-2 gives the whole variable domain ETGVTQSPTHLIKTRGQQVTLRCSSQSGHNTVSWYQQALGQGPQFIFQYYREEENGRGNFPPRFSGLQFPNYSSELNVNALELDDSALYLCAFTSIAGGLTGELFFGEGSRLTVL.

The chain has TRBV7-3 and TRBJ1-1; a weak D match, TRBD1 (5 bases). The V gene lost 2 bases and the J gene lost 3 bases, with 10 bases spanning the gap. The length of the CDR3 is 14 residues. Germline V gene lookup returns CDR1 SGHTA and CDR2 FQGTGA. The CDR3 reads CASSLSTGHTEAFF. The CDR3 DNA reads TGTGCCAGCAGCTTATCCACAGGCCACACTGAAGCTTTCTTT. The variable domain in full, completed from reference TRBV7-3 and TRBJ1-1, reads GAGVSQTPSNKVTEKGKYVELRCDPISGHTALYWYRQSLGQGPEFLIYFQGTGAADDSGLPNDRFFAVRPEGSVSTLKIQRTERGDSAVYLCASSLSTGHTEAFFGQGTRLTVV.

The chain joins TRBV6-5 to TRBJ2-7; 9 bases are a match to TRBD1. Germline-derived CDR1 and CDR2 are MNHEY and SVGAGI. V lost 5 bases to trimming and J lost 10 bases; unmatched junction nucleotides: 9. The CDR3 runs to 13 residues. The CDR3 is CASSPTEQGAQYF. CDR3 bases: TGTGCCAGCAGTCCGACTGAACAGGGGGCCCAGTACTTC.

The chain combines TRBV29-1 with TRBJ2-3, with D perhaps TRBD2 (6 bases). V dropped 5 bases and J dropped 5 bases, with 11 bases sitting between them. Germline CDR1 and CDR2: SQVTM and ANQGSEA. The CDR3 covers 12 residues. Here the CDR3 DNA reads TGCAGCGTTAAACTAGCAGGAGATACGCAGTATTTT. Encoded protein: CSVKLAGDTQYF.

The CDR3 sequence is CASIPDSLFEGAFF. CDR3 in DNA: TGTGCCAGCATACCCGACAGTCTCTTCGAAGGAGCTTTCTTT. The chain recombines TRBV2 with TRBJ1-1, with D possibly TRBD1 on 5 matching bases. This CDR3 spans 14 amino acids. CDR1 and CDR2 from the germline V gene are SNHLY and FYNNEI. Trimming removed 7 bases at V and 10 bases at J, with 22 bases between.

The chain couples TRBV3-1 (or the pseudogene TRBV3-2) to TRBJ2-2, with a tentative D call TRBD1 (6 bases). Germline CDR1 reads LGHDT; CDR2 reads YNNKEL (reference sequence). The CDR3 contains 15 residues. V was trimmed by 2 bases and J by 0 bases, leaving 7 bases between them. CDR3 residues: CASSQRGSNTGELFF. In nucleotides, the CDR3 is TGTGCCAGCAGCCAAAGGGGGTCGAACACCGGGGAGCTGTTTTTT.

This clone was found a few times. Here the CDR3 DNA reads TGTGCCAGCAGGGACAGGGGTTTTTTGAATTCACCCCTCCACTTT. Translated, it gives CASRDRGFLNSPLHF. V and J are TRBV2 and TRBJ1-6, with 9 bases aligning to TRBD1. Germline CDR1 is SNHLY and CDR2 is FYNNEI. V lost 6 bases and J lost 7; bases outside the gene matches: 7. This CDR3 has 15 residues.

The V and J genes are TRBV19 and TRBJ2-1; tentatively, D is TRBD1 (5 bases). Germline V lookup: CDR1 LNHDA, CDR2 SQIVND (reference sequence). The V end lost 5 bases, the J end lost 7 bases, and 15 bases lay between the germline ends. The CDR3 sequence is 14 residues long. For the CDR3, the DNA is TGTGCCAGTAGTTTGGTAGGGGTTGGGAATGAGCAGTTCTTC. It codes for CASSLVGVGNEQFF.

The V and J genes are TRBV25-1 and TRBJ1-1, with D tentatively TRBD1 (5 bases). The germline CDR1 and CDR2 sequences are MGHDK and SYGVNS. V was shortened by 5 bases and J by 2 bases, with 9 bases between the two germline ends. The CDR3 consists of 13 residues. CDR3 DNA: TGTGCCAGCAGTCTGACAGCCAACACTGAAGCTTTCTTT. Translating it yields CASSLTANTEAFF.

The J gene is TRBJ1-6, the V gene TRBV2; possibly TRBD1 for D (5 bases). Deletions cut 3 bases from V and 10 bases from J, with 10 bases between. In germline, CDR1 is SNHLY, CDR2 FYNNEI. This CDR3 has 13 amino acids. The CDR3 reads CASSEGGVSPLHF. CDR3 DNA: TGTGCCAGCAGTGAGGGAGGGGTGTCACCCCTCCACTTT. Using reference TRBV2 and TRBJ1-6 for the parts outside the CDR3, the full variable domain is EPEVTQTPSHQVTQMGQEVILRCVPISNHLYFYWYRQILGQKVEFLVSFYNNEISEKSEIFDDQFSVERPDGSNFTLKIRSTKLEDSAMYFCASSEGGVSPLHFGNGTRLTVT.

This chain links TRBV5-1 with TRBJ2-7; perhaps TRBD1 as D (5 bases). The germline gives CDR1 SGHRS, CDR2 YFSETQ. The CDR3 sequence is 14 residues long. With 3 bases removed from V and 5 bases from J, the gap between germline ends came to 15 bases. The CDR3 region has the DNA TGCGCCAGCAGCTCTCAGGGAACCATGGACGAGCAGTACTTC. As protein: CASSSQGTMDEQYF.

This chain joins TRBV2 and TRBJ1-6; D gene ambiguous. This CDR3 has 13 residues. Germline assignment: CDR1 SNHLY and CDR2 FYNNEI. V lost 3 bases to trimming and J lost 7 bases, with 7 bases between them. The CDR3 sequence: CASSELRNSPLHF. In DNA form, the CDR3 reads TGTGCCAGCAGTGAGCTGAGGAATTCACCCCTCCACTTT. Full variable domain (remainder filled in from reference TRBV2 and TRBJ1-6): EPEVTQTPSHQVTQMGQEVILRCVPISNHLYFYWYRQILGQKVEFLVSFYNNEISEKSEIFDDQFSVERPDGSNFTLKIRSTKLEDSAMYFCASSELRNSPLHFGNGTRLTVT.

The chain combines TRBV30 with TRBJ2-3; tentatively, D is TRBD2 (7 bases). The germline CDR1 and CDR2 sequences are GTSNPN and SVGIG (reference sequence). Trimming cost V 3 bases and J 0 bases, with 10 bases left between them. This CDR3 comprises 14 residues. The CDR3 region is CAWSRGASTDTQYF. DNA of the CDR3: TGTGCCTGGAGCCGGGGGGCTAGCACAGATACGCAGTATTTT. Looking up the rest from reference TRBV30 and TRBJ2-3 gives the full variable domain: SQTIHQWPATLVQPVGSPLSLECTVEGTSNPNLYWYRQAAGRGLQLLFYSVGIGQISSEVPQNLSASRPQDRQFILSSKKLLLSDSGFYLCAWSRGASTDTQYFGPGTRLTVL.

The genes are TRBV19 and TRBJ1-1, with D unclear. Trimming removed 3 bases at V and 11 bases at J, with 13 bases between. The CDR3 consists of 12 residues. Germline values: CDR1 LNHDA, CDR2 SQIVND (reference sequence). CDR3 nucleotide sequence: TGTGCCAGTAGTATGTCCAGGTTGAAGGCTTTCTTT. Amino acids: CASSMSRLKAFF.

V and J are TRBV5-1 and TRBJ2-3; the D gene is possibly TRBD2 (6 bases). V lost 4 bases, J lost 3 bases, and 12 bases lay in between. The CDR3 spans 14 residues. Germline lookup yields CDR1 SGHRS and CDR2 YFSETQ. The CDR3, as DNA: TGCGCCAGCAGCCAGACTAGTGTGACAGATACGCAGTATTTT. The encoded protein is CASSQTSVTDTQYF.